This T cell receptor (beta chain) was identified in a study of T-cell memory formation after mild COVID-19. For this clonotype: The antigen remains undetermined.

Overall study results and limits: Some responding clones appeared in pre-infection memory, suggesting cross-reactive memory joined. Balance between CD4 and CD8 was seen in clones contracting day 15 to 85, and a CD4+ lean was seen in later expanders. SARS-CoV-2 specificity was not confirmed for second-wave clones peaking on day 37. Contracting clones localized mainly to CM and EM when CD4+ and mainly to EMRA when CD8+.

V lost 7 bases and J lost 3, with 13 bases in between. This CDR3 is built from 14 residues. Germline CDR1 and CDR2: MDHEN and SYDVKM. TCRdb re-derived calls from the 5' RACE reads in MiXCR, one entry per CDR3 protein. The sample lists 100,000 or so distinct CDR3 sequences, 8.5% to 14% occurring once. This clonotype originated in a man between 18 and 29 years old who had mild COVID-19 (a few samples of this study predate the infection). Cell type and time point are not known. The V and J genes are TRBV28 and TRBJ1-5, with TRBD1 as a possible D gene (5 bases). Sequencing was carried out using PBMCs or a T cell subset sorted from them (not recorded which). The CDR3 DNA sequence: TGTGCCAGCACAGACCGGGGGATCAATCAGCCCCAGCATTTT. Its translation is CASTDRGINQPQHF.